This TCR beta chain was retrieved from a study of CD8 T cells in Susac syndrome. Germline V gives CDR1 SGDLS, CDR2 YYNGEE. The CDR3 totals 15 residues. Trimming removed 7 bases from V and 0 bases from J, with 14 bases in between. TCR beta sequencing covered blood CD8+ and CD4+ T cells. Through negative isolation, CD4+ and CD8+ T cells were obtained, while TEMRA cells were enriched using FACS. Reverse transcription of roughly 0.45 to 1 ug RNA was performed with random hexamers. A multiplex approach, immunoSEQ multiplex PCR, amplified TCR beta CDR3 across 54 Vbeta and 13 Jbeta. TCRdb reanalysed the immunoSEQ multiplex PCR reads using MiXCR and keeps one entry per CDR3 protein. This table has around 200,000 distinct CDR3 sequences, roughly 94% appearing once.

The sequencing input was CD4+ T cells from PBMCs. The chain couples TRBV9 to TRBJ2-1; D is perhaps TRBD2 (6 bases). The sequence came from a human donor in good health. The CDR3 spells CASGFLANSYNEQFF. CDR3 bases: TGTGCCAGCGGATTTCTAGCGAACTCCTACAATGAGCAGTTCTTC. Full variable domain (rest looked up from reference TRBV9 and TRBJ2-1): DSGVTQTPKHLITATGQRVTLRCSPRSGDLSVYWYQQSLDQGLQFLIQYYNGEERAKGNILERFSAQQFPDLHSELNLSSLELGDSALYFCASGFLANSYNEQFFGPGTRLTVL.